This TCR beta chain is from a study of PD-1 blockade in classical Hodgkin lymphoma. Of note for this clone: Its target is not known.

Generated by immunoSEQ multiplex PCR, the TCRdb table keeps only in-frame clones and is missing some. The repertoire holds about 110,000 clones, with around 89% as singletons. Regarding the study as a whole: Patients who responded completely had about the same baseline diversity as newly diagnosed patients. At baseline, newly diagnosed patients reportedly showed less TCR diversity than healthy donors. CD4+ but not CD8+ TCR diversity rose significantly by C4D1.

All trial patients relapsed after autologous stem cell transplantation. The source material was peripheral blood mononuclear cells (PBMCs), sampled before the second cycle of nivolumab. The source of this sequence is a human donor with classical Hodgkin lymphoma.

This CDR3 reads CASRKAGVGSDTQYF. CDR3 in DNA: TGTGCCAGCAGAAAAGCGGGAGTCGGGTCAGATACGCAGTATTTT. The rearrangement links TRBV27 to TRBJ2-3; 8 bases are shared with TRBD2. The germline gives CDR1 MNHEY, CDR2 SMNVEV (reference sequence). J gave up 4 bases and V 6 bases, and 9 bases lay outside the gene matches. The CDR3 covers 15 residues.